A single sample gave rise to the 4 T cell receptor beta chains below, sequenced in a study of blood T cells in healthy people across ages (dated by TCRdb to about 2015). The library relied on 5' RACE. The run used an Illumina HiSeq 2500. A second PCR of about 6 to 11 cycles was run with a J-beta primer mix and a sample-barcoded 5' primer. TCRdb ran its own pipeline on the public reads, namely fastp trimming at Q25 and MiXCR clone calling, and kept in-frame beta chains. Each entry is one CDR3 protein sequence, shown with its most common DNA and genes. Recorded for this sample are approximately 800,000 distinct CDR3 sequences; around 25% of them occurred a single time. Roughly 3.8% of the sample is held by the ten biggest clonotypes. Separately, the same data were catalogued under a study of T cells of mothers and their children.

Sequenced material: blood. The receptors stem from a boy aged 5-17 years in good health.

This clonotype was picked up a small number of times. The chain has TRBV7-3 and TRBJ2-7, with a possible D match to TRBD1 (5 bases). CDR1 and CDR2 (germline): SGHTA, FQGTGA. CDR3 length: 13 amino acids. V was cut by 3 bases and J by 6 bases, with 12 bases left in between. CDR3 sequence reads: CASSLGPGGEQYF. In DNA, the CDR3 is TGTGCCAGCAGCTTGGGGCCCGGCGGCGAGCAGTACTTC.

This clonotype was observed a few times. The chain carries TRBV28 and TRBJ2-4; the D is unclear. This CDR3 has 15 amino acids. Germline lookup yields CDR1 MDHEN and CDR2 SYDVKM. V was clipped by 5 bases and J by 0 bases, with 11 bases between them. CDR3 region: CASSGVVIAKNIQYF. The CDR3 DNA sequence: TGTGCCAGCAGTGGCGTCGTTATAGCCAAAAACATTCAGTACTTC.

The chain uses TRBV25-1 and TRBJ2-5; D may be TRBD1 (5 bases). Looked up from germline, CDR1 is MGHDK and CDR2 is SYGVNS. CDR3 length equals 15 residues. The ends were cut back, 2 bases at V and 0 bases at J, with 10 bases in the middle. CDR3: CASSERTRNQETQYF. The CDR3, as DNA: TGTGCCAGCAGTGAAAGGACACGCAACCAAGAGACCCAGTACTTC. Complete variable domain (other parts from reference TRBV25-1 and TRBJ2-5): EADIYQTPRYLVIGTGKKITLECSQTMGHDKMYWYQQDPGMELHLIHYSYGVNSTEKGDLSSESTVSRIRTEHFPLTLESARPSHTSQYLCASSERTRNQETQYFGPGTRLLVL.

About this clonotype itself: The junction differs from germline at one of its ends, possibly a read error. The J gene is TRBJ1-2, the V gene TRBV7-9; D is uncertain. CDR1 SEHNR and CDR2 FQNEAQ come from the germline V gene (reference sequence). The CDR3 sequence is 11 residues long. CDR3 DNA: TGTTCCAGCAGCTTCCAGGAGGGCTACACCTTC. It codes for CSSSFQEGYTF.